A few counts support the clone carrying this T cell receptor (beta chain). Its antigen remains unidentified. The sample comes from a study of CD8 T cells in ankylosing spondylitis. Whole-study findings and limits: Matched ankylosing spondylitis synovial fluid reportedly contained a significantly enriched population of disease-linked clones. Previous work reported some of these motif variants in the synovial fluid and blood of reactive arthritis. Seven to nine highly homologous variants formed a TCR beta motif that appeared characteristic of ankylosing spondylitis blood.

The CDR3 has 15 residues. V was trimmed by 3 bases and J by 11 bases, leaving 21 bases between them. Germline CDR1 and CDR2: SGHDT and YYEEEE. By quantitative 5'-RACE with molecular barcodes, the TCR beta libraries were made. TCRdb analysed the 5' RACE reads with MiXCR anew, one entry per CDR3 protein. The sample carries about 440,000 distinct CDR3 sequences, over 15% recorded once. Input material: blood, either unsorted or a sorted T cell fraction (not recorded which). This rearrangement joins TRBV5-6 to TRBJ1-5; D possibly corresponds to TRBD1 (6 bases). The sequence was collected from a male donor with ankylosing spondylitis. The CDR3 sequence is CASSSDRSPGAAQHF. As DNA, the CDR3 is TGTGCCAGCAGCTCCGACAGGTCCCCTGGAGCGGCCCAGCATTTT. The full variable domain, its missing parts supplied by reference TRBV5-6 and TRBJ1-5, is DAGVTQSPTHLIKTRGQQVTLRCSPKSGHDTVSWYQQALGQGPQFIFQYYEEEERQRGNFPDRFSGHQFPNYSSELNVNALLLGDSALYLCASSSDRSPGAAQHFGDGTRLSIL.